This T cell receptor beta chain was captured by sequencing in a study of T-cell memory formation after mild COVID-19. Study-level information: TCR clusters largely stayed donor specific.

Trimming pared 7 bases from V and 6 bases from J, leaving 10 bases between. CDR1 MNHEY and CDR2 SVGAGI come from the germline V gene. The CDR3 runs 11 residues. This clonotype showed up many times. The antigen remains undetermined. Study-level points and caveats: For second-wave clones that peaked at day 37, SARS-CoV-2 specificity went unverified.

UMIs and sample barcodes were carried by the TCR alpha and TCR beta cDNA libraries that 5'RACE produced using constant-segment primers. Each CDR3 protein is one row after TCRdb ran MiXCR on the 5' RACE reads. The sample carries about 470,000 distinct CDR3 sequences, 20% to 25% recorded once. The gene calls are TRBV6-5 and TRBJ2-7, with D possibly TRBD2 on 6 matching bases. The clonotype was recovered from an adult woman who had mild COVID-19 (a few samples of this study predate the infection). Cell type and time point are not known. The sample taken for sequencing was PBMCs or a T cell subset sorted from them (not recorded which). CDR3 nucleotide sequence: TGTGCCAGCACGGGGGTCGGCGAGCAGTACTTC. Translating gives CASTGVGEQYF.